This T cell receptor beta chain was recovered during a study of T cell changes during pregnancy in multiple sclerosis. The CDR3 is 17 amino acids. V lost 0 bases to trimming and J lost 2 bases, with 14 bases between them. Germline assignment: CDR1 LGHNA and CDR2 YNFKEQ. Generated by immunoSEQ multiplex PCR, the TCRdb table keeps only in-frame clones and is missing some. The data contain about 46,000 clones, more than 85% of them singletons. The source is a female donor with multiple sclerosis, enrolled in a pregnancy study. Sample: CD8+ T cells from peripheral blood mononuclear cells, taken in the second trimester of pregnancy. This chain connects TRBV4-2 to TRBJ2-1; D is possibly TRBD2 (6 bases). The CDR3 nucleotides are TGTGCCAGCAGCCAAGATCGCCAGGCGGGGACCTACAATGAGCAGTTCTTC. It codes for CASSQDRQAGTYNEQFF.